The sequence of this TCR beta chain was determined in a study of neurological immune-mediated disorders. This CDR3 has 15 residues. Germline CDR1 reads SGHTA; CDR2 reads FQGNSA. V lost 3 bases to trimming and J lost 2 bases, with 12 bases between them. This clonotype was counted ten times or more. Unsorted libraries were generated from 2 million PBMCs. These cells had been stored in RNAlater at -80 C. One entry per CDR3 protein results from TCRdb running MiXCR on the 5' RACE reads. The sample records about 21,000 distinct CDR3 sequences, about 15% being singletons. The sample comprised PBMCs. The chain combines TRBV7-2 with TRBJ2-3; maybe TRBD2 (6 bases). The sequence was obtained from a female donor with HTLV-1-associated myelopathy (HAM/TSP). The CDR3 spells CASSFGTPFTDTQYF. The CDR3 DNA follows: TGTGCCAGCAGCTTCGGGACTCCGTTCACAGATACGCAGTATTTT.